This T cell receptor (beta chain) was captured in a study of early stage breast cancer tumors. CDR1 and CDR2 from the germline V gene are LGHNT and FRNRAP. CDR3 length equals 13 residues. V dropped 5 bases and J dropped 3 bases, with 7 bases sitting between them. Produced via immunoSEQ multiplex PCR; TCRdb's table is partial and in-frame only. Here the sample spans some 8,000 clones, 77% being singletons. The sequenced material came from normal breast tissue next to the tumor. This rearrangement joins TRBV12-5 to TRBJ2-2; D perhaps matches TRBD1 (6 bases). The clonotype originates from a person between 55 and 69 years old with breast cancer. The CDR3 region has the DNA TGTGCTAGTGGTAGACAGGACACCGGGGAGCTGTTTTTT. Translating gives CASGRQDTGELFF.